This TCR beta chain derives from a study of blood T cell repertoires in COVID-19. The cohort comprised adults aged about 18 to 100 years residing in approximately 25 US areas. Participants had their cohort set by participant-reported clinical history. The V gene's germline CDR1 is GTSNPN and CDR2 SVGIG (reference sequence). Trimming stripped 1 base from V and 10 bases from J, with 10 bases between. This CDR3 has 11 residues. Sequenced by immunoSEQ multiplex PCR; TCRdb stores in-frame clones only, minus some. The profile shows roughly 430,000 clones, approximately 85% of them singletons. The sequenced material came from PBMCs or T cells enriched from blood (not recorded which). The rearrangement uses TRBV30 and TRBJ1-1; no firm D call. The clonotype comes from a woman aged 40 to 50 with acute COVID-19. CDR3 DNA sequence: TGTGCCTGGAGTGCAGGAGCGGGAGCTTTCTTT. It is translated as CAWSAGAGAFF. The whole variable domain, filled in from reference TRBV30 and TRBJ1-1, reads SQTIHQWPATLVQPVGSPLSLECTVEGTSNPNLYWYRQAAGRGLQLLFYSVGIGQISSEVPQNLSASRPQDRQFILSSKKLLLSDSGFYLCAWSAGAGAFFGQGTRLTVV.